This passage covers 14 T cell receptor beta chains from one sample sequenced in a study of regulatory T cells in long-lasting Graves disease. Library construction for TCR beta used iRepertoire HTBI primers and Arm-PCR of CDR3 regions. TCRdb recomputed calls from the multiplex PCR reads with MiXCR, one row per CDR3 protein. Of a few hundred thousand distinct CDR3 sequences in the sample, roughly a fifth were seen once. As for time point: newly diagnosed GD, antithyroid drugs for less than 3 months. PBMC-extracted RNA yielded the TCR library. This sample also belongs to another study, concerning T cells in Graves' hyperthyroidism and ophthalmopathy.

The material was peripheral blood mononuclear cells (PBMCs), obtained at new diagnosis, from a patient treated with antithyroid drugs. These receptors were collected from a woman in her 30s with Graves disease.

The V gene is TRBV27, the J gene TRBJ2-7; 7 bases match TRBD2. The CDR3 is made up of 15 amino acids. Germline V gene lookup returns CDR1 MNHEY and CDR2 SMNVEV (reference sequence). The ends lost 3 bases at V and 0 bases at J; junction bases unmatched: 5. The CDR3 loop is CASSLREGTSYEQYF. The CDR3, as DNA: TGTGCCAGCAGTTTGAGGGAGGGGACCTCCTACGAGCAGTACTTC.

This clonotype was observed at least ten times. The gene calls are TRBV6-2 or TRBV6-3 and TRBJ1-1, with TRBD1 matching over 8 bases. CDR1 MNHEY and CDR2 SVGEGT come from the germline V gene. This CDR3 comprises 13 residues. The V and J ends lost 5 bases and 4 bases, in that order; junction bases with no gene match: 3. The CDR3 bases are TGTGCCAGCAGTCGACAGGGGCCCACTGAAGCTTTCTTT. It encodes CASSRQGPTEAFF.

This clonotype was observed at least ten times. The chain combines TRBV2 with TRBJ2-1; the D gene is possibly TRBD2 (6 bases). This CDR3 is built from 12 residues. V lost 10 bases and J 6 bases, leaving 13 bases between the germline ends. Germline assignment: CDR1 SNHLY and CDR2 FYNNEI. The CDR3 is CATSGSVNEQFF. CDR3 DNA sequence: TGTGCCACCAGCGGGTCTGTCAATGAGCAGTTCTTC.

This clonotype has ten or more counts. The CDR3 protein is CASNFHLGGYTF. For the CDR3, the DNA is TGTGCCAGCAATTTCCACCTAGGGGGCTACACCTTC. The chain is built from TRBV28 and TRBJ1-2; no clear D. CDR3 length equals 12 residues. Germline lookup yields CDR1 MDHEN and CDR2 SYDVKM. V was pared by 7 bases and J by 8 bases, with 14 bases between.

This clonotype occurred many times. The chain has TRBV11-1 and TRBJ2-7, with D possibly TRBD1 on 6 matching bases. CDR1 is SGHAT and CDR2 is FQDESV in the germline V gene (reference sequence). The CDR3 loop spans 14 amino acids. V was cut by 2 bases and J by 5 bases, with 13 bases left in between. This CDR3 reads CASSLLQGVNEQYF. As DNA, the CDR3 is TGTGCCAGCAGCTTATTACAGGGAGTTAACGAGCAGTACTTC.

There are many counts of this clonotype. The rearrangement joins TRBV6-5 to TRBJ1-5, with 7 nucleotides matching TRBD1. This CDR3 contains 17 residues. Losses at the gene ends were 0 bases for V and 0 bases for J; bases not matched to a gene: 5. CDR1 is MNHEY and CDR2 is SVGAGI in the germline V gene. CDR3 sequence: CASSYSEGGHSNQPQHF. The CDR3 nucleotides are TGTGCCAGCAGTTACTCAGAAGGGGGCCATAGCAATCAGCCCCAGCATTTT.

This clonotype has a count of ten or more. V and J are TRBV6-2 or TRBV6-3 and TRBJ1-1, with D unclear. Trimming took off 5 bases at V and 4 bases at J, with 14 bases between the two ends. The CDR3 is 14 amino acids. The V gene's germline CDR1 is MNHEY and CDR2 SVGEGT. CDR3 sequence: CASSAQPSRTEAFF. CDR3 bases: TGTGCCAGCAGTGCTCAGCCCTCTCGCACTGAAGCTTTCTTT.

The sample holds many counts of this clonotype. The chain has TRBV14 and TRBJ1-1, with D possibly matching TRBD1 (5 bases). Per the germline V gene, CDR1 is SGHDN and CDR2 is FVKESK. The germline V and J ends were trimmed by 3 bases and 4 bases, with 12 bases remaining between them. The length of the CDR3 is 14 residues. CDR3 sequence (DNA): TGTGCCAGCAGCCACCAGGCTGGGGGCACTGAAGCTTTCTTT. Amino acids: CASSHQAGGTEAFF.

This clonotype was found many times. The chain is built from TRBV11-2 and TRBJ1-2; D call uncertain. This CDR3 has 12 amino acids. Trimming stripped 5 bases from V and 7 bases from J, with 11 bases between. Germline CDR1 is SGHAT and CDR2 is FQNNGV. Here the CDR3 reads CASSQWVVGYTF. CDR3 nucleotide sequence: TGTGCCAGCAGCCAATGGGTGGTTGGCTACACCTTC.

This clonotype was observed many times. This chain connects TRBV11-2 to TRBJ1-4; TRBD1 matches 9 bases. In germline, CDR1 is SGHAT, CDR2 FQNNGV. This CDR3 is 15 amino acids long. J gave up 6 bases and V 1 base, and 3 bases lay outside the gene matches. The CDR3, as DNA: TGTGCCAGCAGCTTAGGACAGGGGGTGGATGAAAAACTGTTTTTT. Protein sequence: CASSLGQGVDEKLFF.

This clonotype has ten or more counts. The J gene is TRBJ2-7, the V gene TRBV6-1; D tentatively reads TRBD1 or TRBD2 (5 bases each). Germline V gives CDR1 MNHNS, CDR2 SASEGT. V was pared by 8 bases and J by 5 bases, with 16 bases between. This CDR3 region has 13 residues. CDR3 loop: CASDPVGTHEQYF. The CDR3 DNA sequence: TGTGCCAGCGATCCCGTAGGGACCCACGAGCAGTACTTC.

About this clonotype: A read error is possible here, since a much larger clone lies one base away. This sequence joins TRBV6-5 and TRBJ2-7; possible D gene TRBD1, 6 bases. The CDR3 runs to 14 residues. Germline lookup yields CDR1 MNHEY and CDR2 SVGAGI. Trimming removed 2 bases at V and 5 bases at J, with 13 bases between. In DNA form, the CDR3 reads TGTGCCAGCAGTTACGCCAGGGGTATTCACGAGCAGTACTTC. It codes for CASSYARGIHEQYF.

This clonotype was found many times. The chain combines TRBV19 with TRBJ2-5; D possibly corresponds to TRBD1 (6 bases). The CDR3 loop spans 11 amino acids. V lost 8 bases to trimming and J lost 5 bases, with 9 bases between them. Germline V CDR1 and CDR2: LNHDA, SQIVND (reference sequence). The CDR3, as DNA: TGTGCCAGTGATGGGGGCGAGACCCAGTACTTC. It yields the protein CASDGGETQYF.

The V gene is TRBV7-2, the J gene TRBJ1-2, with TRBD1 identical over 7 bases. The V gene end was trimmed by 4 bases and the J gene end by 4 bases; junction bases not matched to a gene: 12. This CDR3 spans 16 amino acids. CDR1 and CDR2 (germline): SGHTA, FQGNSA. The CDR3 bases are TGTGCCAGCAGCTACTTATACCGACAGGGCGCCTATGGCTACACCTTC. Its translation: CASSYLYRQGAYGYTF.